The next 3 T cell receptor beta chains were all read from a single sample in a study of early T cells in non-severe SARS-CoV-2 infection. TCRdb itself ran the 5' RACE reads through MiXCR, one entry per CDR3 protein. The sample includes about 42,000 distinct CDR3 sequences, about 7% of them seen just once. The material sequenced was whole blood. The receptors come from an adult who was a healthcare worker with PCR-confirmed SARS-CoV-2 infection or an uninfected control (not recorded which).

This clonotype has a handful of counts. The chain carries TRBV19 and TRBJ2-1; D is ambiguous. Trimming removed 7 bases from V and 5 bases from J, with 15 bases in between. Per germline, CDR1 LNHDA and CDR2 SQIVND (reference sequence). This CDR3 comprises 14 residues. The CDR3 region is CASTQGVPDNEQFF. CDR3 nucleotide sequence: TGTGCCAGTACCCAAGGAGTTCCCGACAATGAGCAGTTCTTC.

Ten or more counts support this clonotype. The DNA for the CDR3 is TGCGCCAGCAGCTGGATTGTTTTAGCGGGGAGAAGCACAGATACGCAGTATTTT. The encoded protein is CASSWIVLAGRSTDTQYF. The V and J genes are TRBV5-1 and TRBJ2-3; TRBD2 agrees at 8 bases. CDR1 and CDR2 (germline): SGHRS, YFSETQ. Trimming at V came to 3 bases and at J to 0 bases, leaving 12 bases not matched to a gene. This CDR3 region has 18 residues.

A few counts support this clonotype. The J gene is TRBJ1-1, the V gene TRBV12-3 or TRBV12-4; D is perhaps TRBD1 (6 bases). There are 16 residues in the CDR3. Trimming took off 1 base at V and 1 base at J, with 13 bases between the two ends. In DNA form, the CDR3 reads TGTGCCAGCAGTTTAGGGTACGGGACACCGAACACTGAAGCTTTCTTT. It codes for CASSLGYGTPNTEAFF.